What follows are 8 T cell receptor beta chains derived from one specimen sequenced in a study of CD8 T cells in acute hepatitis C reinfection. Study conclusions and caveats: Overrepresentation in the naive pool did not explain the preferential TRBV04 and TRBV06 usage seen in all groups.

Time point noted: acute HCV infection, within 168 days of estimated infection date. Hepatitis C virus-specific T cells were sequenced directly ex vivo without in vitro expansion. The table came from immunoSEQ multiplex PCR; TCRdb's copy has only in-frame clones and leaves some out. Here the sample spans 1,200 to 1,500 clones, almost 50% being singletons. The source was HCV NS3-1073 tetramer-sorted CD8+ T cells from PBMCs, collected during acute infection. The receptors were gathered from a woman aged 18-29 years with chronic hepatitis C.

This clone was counted a few times. Other DNA sequences from this sample encode an identical CDR3 as well. V is TRBV4-2 and J is TRBJ2-7; D perhaps matches TRBD2 (7 bases). The germline CDR1 and CDR2 sequences are LGHNA and YNFKEQ. This CDR3 region has 16 residues. The V end lost 0 bases, the J end lost 2 bases, and 14 bases lay between the germline ends. The CDR3 loop is CASSQEGAGAPYEQYF. CDR3 sequence (DNA): TGTGCCAGCAGCCAAGAGGGGGCGGGGGCTCCCTACGAGCAGTACTTC.

The chain is built from TRBV9 and TRBJ1-3; 10 bases are shared with TRBD1. The germline gives CDR1 SGDLS, CDR2 YYNGEE. The CDR3 has 17 residues. The junction had 8 bases not matched to a gene; V was cut back by 3 bases and J by 2 bases. The CDR3 region is CASSDYLGTGAGNTIYF. The DNA of the CDR3 is TGTGCCAGCAGCGACTATCTTGGGACAGGGGCTGGAAACACCATATATTTT.

This chain links TRBV11-2 with TRBJ2-1; 10 bases match TRBD2. The germline CDR1 and CDR2 sequences are SGHAT and FQNNGV. The length of the CDR3 is 17 residues. After removal of 3 bases from V and 8 bases from J, the junction contained 13 bases not matched to a gene. The CDR3, as DNA: TGTGCCAGCAGCTTCGAGATAGCGGGGGGCGGCGGCGATGAGCAGTTCTTC. It encodes CASSFEIAGGGGDEQFF.

The chain has TRBV5-4 and TRBJ1-1; D ambiguous. V lost 7 bases and J lost 3, with 13 bases in between. Germline V lookup: CDR1 SGHNT, CDR2 YYREEE (reference sequence). The CDR3 is made up of 13 amino acids. CDR3 loop: CASAGASHTEAFF. CDR3 nucleotide sequence: TGTGCCAGCGCCGGCGCTTCACACACTGAAGCTTTCTTT. Supplemented by reference TRBV5-4 and TRBJ1-1, the full variable domain reads ETGVTQSPTHLIKTRGQQVTLRCSSQSGHNTVSWYQQALGQGPQFIFQYYREEENGRGNFPPRFSGLQFPNYSSELNVNALELDDSALYLCASAGASHTEAFFGQGTRLTVV.

This chain connects TRBV7-6 to TRBJ2-1; 10 bases align to TRBD2. V was clipped by 5 bases and J by 7 bases; unmatched bases: 8. The germline CDR1 and CDR2 sequences are SGHVS and FNYEAQ. The CDR3 is made up of 15 amino acids. In DNA, the CDR3 is TGTGCCAGCAGCCGTGAGGTAGCGGGGGGAAATGAGCAGTTCTTC. Translating gives CASSREVAGGNEQFF.

CDR3: CASSFRPGVAGGPSTDTQYF. For the CDR3, the DNA is TGTGCCAGCAGCTTTAGGCCGGGGGTAGCGGGGGGCCCTAGCACAGATACGCAGTATTTT. The V call is TRBV13, the J call TRBJ2-3; 10 nucleotides align to TRBD2. With V trimmed by 3 bases and J by 0 bases, 15 bases remained unmatched. This CDR3 region has 20 residues. CDR1 is PRHDT, CDR2 FYEKMQ, per germline (reference sequence).

This clone came up a few times. The chain recombines TRBV4-2 with TRBJ1-1; tentative D call: TRBD1 (6 bases). V was pared by 5 bases and J by 8 bases, with 9 bases between. The germline CDR1 and CDR2 sequences are LGHNA and YNFKEQ. The CDR3 loop spans 11 amino acids. The CDR3 region is CASSRGGEAFF. CDR3 coding DNA: TGTGCCAGCAGCAGGGGGGGAGAAGCTTTCTTT.

In the case of this clone: The sample holds other DNA sequences that translate to the same CDR3. The chain has TRBV4-2 and TRBJ2-7; 9 bases align to TRBD2. This CDR3 has 16 amino acids. V trimming: 0 bases; J trimming: 2 bases; junction bases outside the gene matches: 5. CDR1 LGHNA and CDR2 YNFKEQ come from the germline V gene. The DNA of the CDR3 is TGTGCCAGCAGCCAAGAGGCTAGCGGGGCGCCCTACGAGCAGTACTTC. It is translated as CASSQEASGAPYEQYF.